This TCR beta chain was profiled in a study of Ad26.COV2.S vaccination and SARS-CoV-2 variants. Clones were sequenced by immunoSEQ multiplex PCR, and TCRdb holds only the in-frame ones, with some missing. Among some 480,000 clones listed, 87% were seen once. Specified treatment: around 19 received Ad26.COV2.S at low or high dose, single or two shots; about 5 received placebo; per-sample allocation not given. Following the first vaccine or placebo injection, samples were taken on day 63. The V end lost 5 bases, the J end lost 4 bases, and 15 bases lay between the germline ends. Germline CDR1 reads SGHTA; CDR2 reads FQGTGA. This CDR3 region has 15 residues.

The clonotype originates from a person aged 18 to 59 who received the Ad26.COV2.S COVID-19 vaccine or a placebo. The sample here was peripheral blood, taken in a trial of Ad26.COV2.S vaccine versus placebo. V and J are TRBV7-3 and TRBJ2-1; D call uncertain. DNA for the CDR3: TGTGCCAGCAGCCCCAACTCGGAGCTGTACAATGAGCAGTTCTTC. This gives the protein CASSPNSELYNEQFF.